These 32 T cell receptor beta chains originate from one sample sequenced in a study of T cells after yellow fever vaccination. TCRdb independently ran MiXCR on the 5' RACE reads; one entry per CDR3 protein. The sample consists of about 63,000 distinct CDR3 sequences, 6.5% to 9% of them appearing once. The sequencing used CD8+ T cells sorted from PBMCs, collected 15 days after the yellow fever booster vaccination. Receptors originate from a man in his thirties or forties who received the YFV17D yellow fever vaccine.

This clonotype was observed at least ten times. V gene TRBV12-3 or TRBV12-4 combines with J gene TRBJ2-7; D might be TRBD1 (6 bases). V lost 7 bases and J 0 bases, leaving 7 bases between the germline ends. CDR3 length equals 12 residues. The CDR3: CASMTGSYEQYF. In DNA, the CDR3 is TGTGCCAGCATGACAGGCTCCTACGAGCAGTACTTC.

Ten or more counts support this clonotype. This chain links TRBV29-1 with TRBJ2-7; tentatively, D is TRBD2 (6 bases). CDR1 is SQVTM, CDR2 ANQGSEA, per germline. Trimming shortened V by 5 bases and J by 3 bases, and 29 bases separated the two germline ends. The CDR3 length is 18 residues. The CDR3 loop is CSVKVTPRSGEEDYEQYF. The DNA for the CDR3 is TGCAGCGTTAAGGTCACACCCCGGTCGGGGGAGGAAGACTACGAGCAGTACTTC.

This clonotype was counted ten times or more. This chain uses TRBV3-1 with TRBJ2-1; no clear D gene. This CDR3 is 15 amino acids long. Trimming shortened V by 0 bases and J by 4 bases, and 10 bases separated the two germline ends. The germline CDR1 and CDR2 sequences are LGHDT and YNNKEL (reference sequence). CDR3 DNA sequence: TGTGCCAGCAGCCAAGATGGTTCCGGGTACAATGAGCAGTTCTTC. It specifies CASSQDGSGYNEQFF.

This clonotype was recorded at least ten times. The limits of the CDR3 on the DNA are not certain, so only TCRdb's listed CDR3 is given. The V call is TRBV21-1, the J call TRBJ2-7; no check of the table's D call, TRBD1, against the DNA was made. TRBV21-1 represents a pseudogene. The CDR3 is 15 residues long, ends included. The CDR3 is CASSFGKGAGYEQYF.

This clonotype was observed at least ten times. This chain uses TRBV7-2 with TRBJ2-7; 8 bases map to TRBD1. Unmatched junction bases numbered 8, after V lost 4 bases and J lost 6 bases. This CDR3 is 14 amino acids long. The germline gives CDR1 SGHTA, CDR2 FQGNSA. CDR3 residues: CASSSPTGVGEQYF. The CDR3 bases are TGTGCCAGCAGCTCCCCGACAGGGGTCGGCGAGCAGTACTTC.

This clonotype was seen repeatedly, ten times or more. V gene TRBV12-3 or TRBV12-4 combines with J gene TRBJ2-5; tentatively, D is TRBD2 (5 bases). CDR3 length: 12 residues. V lost 11 bases and J lost 3, with 13 bases in between. CDR3 loop: CALKRDEETQYF. The DNA for the CDR3 is TGTGCCCTCAAACGGGATGAAGAGACCCAGTACTTC.

Comment on this clonotype: One base away lies a much larger clone, so this may be a sequencing read error. This chain connects TRBV29-1 to TRBJ2-5, with D perhaps matching TRBD2 (5 bases). This CDR3 has 11 amino acids. V lost 3 bases to trimming and J lost 5 bases, with 7 bases between them. Per the germline V gene, CDR1 is SQVTM and CDR2 is ANQGSEA. This CDR3 is CSVDGKETQYF. CDR3 nucleotides: TGCAGCGTTGACGGGAAGGAGACCCAGTACTTC. Full variable domain (rest looked up from reference TRBV29-1 and TRBJ2-5): SAVISQKPSRDICQRGTSLTIQCQVDSQVTMMFWYRQQPGQSLTLIATANQGSEATYESGFVIDKFPISRPNLTFSTLTVSNMSPEDSSIYLCSVDGKETQYFGPGTRLLVL.

This clonotype was seen a handful of times. J is TRBJ2-7 and V is TRBV11-2; TRBD2 matches at 8 bases. Germline CDR1 is SGHAT and CDR2 is FQNNGV. J gave up 5 bases and V 4 bases, and 10 bases lay outside the gene matches. This CDR3 spans 15 amino acids. CDR3 sequence (DNA): TGTGCCAGCAGCTCCCTAAGCGGACTAGCCGACGAGCAGTACTTC. Translated, it gives CASSSLSGLADEQYF.

This clonotype was found many times. V gene TRBV10-2 combines with J gene TRBJ1-3; 7 bases match TRBD1. Trimming removed 7 bases from V and 0 bases from J; junction bases left unmatched: 6. The CDR3 spans 15 residues. The germline V gene has CDR1 WSHSY and CDR2 SAAADI. CDR3: CASNEQGSSGNTIYF. CDR3 nucleotides: TGCGCCAGCAATGAACAGGGGAGCTCTGGAAACACCATATATTTT.

This clonotype was seen repeatedly, ten times or more. V usage is TRBV30 and J usage is TRBJ2-7; weak D call: TRBD2 (5 bases). The CDR3 loop spans 12 amino acids. Trimming took 5 bases from V and 2 from J, leaving 10 bases between them. Germline values: CDR1 GTSNPN, CDR2 SVGIG (reference sequence). As DNA, the CDR3 is TGTGCCTGGGAGGTCGGGGCCTACGAGCAGTACTTC. This translates into CAWEVGAYEQYF.

This clonotype was observed many times. This chain links TRBV2 with TRBJ2-7; D possibly matches TRBD1 or TRBD2 (5 bases each). Trimming cost V 7 bases and J 2 bases, with 18 bases left between them. Germline V gives CDR1 SNHLY, CDR2 FYNNEI. This CDR3 has 15 residues. CDR3 nucleotides: TGTGCCAGCAAGCAAGGAAGCGGACAAACCTACGAGCAGTACTTC. It specifies CASKQGSGQTYEQYF.

Many counts were recorded for this clonotype. The chain couples TRBV27 to TRBJ2-2; 7 bases agree with TRBD1. This CDR3 contains 16 residues. Germline CDR1 reads MNHEY; CDR2 reads SMNVEV (reference sequence). V lost 3 bases, J lost 4 bases, and 8 bases stayed unmatched. Written as DNA, the CDR3 is TGTGCCAGCAGTTTCGGGACCACAGGGGCCACCGGGGAGCTGTTTTTT. Protein sequence: CASSFGTTGATGELFF.

In this sample, this clonotype turned up many times. The chain employs TRBV7-9 and TRBJ1-2; no definite D call. Germline V CDR1 and CDR2: SEHNR, FQNEAQ (reference sequence). V was cut by 1 base and J by 7 bases, with 16 bases left in between. CDR3 size: 15 residues. CDR3 protein: CASSLGRGARGGYTF. The CDR3 DNA follows: TGTGCCAGCAGCTTAGGACGGGGTGCACGAGGTGGCTACACCTTC.

CDR3 protein: CASSHDRTNYGYTF. For the CDR3, the DNA is TGTGCCAGCAGTCACGACAGAACTAACTATGGCTACACCTTC. The J gene is TRBJ1-2, the V gene TRBV7-2; possible D gene TRBD1, 5 bases. Germline loops: CDR1 SGHTA, CDR2 FQGNSA. This CDR3 spans 14 amino acids. V gave up 6 bases and J gave up 0 bases, with 11 bases separating them.

This clonotype was detected many times. The chain is built from TRBV9 and TRBJ1-1, with D tentatively TRBD1 (5 bases). Germline V CDR1 and CDR2: SGDLS, YYNGEE. The CDR3 consists of 14 residues. Trimming took 6 bases from V and 3 from J, leaving 15 bases between them. CDR3 residues: CASTQGRSDTEAFF. CDR3 DNA: TGTGCCAGCACCCAGGGACGGTCGGACACTGAAGCTTTCTTT.

In this sample, this clonotype turned up a few times. The J gene is TRBJ2-5, the V gene TRBV5-4; D remains ambiguous. The CDR3 consists of 13 residues. The V gene's germline CDR1 is SGHNT and CDR2 YYREEE (reference sequence). V was pared by 6 bases and J by 0 bases, with 9 bases between. For the CDR3, the DNA is TGTGCCAGCACAACGAACGACCAAGAGACCCAGTACTTC. It translates to CASTTNDQETQYF.

This clonotype was counted between two and nine times. This chain connects TRBV4-3 to TRBJ1-5; D is unresolved. The CDR3 is 14 amino acids. Trimming stripped 0 bases from V and 4 bases from J, with 7 bases between. Germline CDR1 is LGHNA and CDR2 is YSLEER. CDR3 in amino acids: CASSQDRGNQPQHF. The CDR3 DNA reads as TGCGCCAGCAGCCAAGATCGAGGTAATCAGCCCCAGCATTTT.

This clonotype was recorded at least ten times. The chain carries TRBV7-6 and TRBJ2-1; 7 bases are shared with TRBD2. V lost 7 bases, J lost 5 bases, and 14 bases stayed unmatched. There are 16 residues in the CDR3. Germline assignment: CDR1 SGHVS and CDR2 FNYEAQ. The CDR3 DNA follows: TGTGCCAGCACCCTCAGCGGGACGAGTGAGGACAATGAGCAGTTCTTC. It specifies CASTLSGTSEDNEQFF.

This clonotype was recorded at least ten times. The chain recombines TRBV14 with TRBJ2-6; tentative D call: TRBD1 (5 bases). Germline CDR1 reads SGHDN; CDR2 reads FVKESK. CDR3 length: 18 residues. V lost 2 bases to trimming and J lost 0 bases, with 14 bases between them. CDR3 protein: CASSQYLAGNSGANVLTF. CDR3 sequence (DNA): TGTGCCAGCAGCCAATACCTCGCAGGGAACTCTGGGGCCAACGTCCTGACTTTC.

This clonotype was counted at least ten times. The genes are TRBV29-1 and TRBJ2-1, with 7 positions matching TRBD2. CDR3 length: 14 residues. Germline assignment: CDR1 SQVTM and CDR2 ANQGSEA. Trimming removed 3 bases from V and 0 bases from J; junction bases left unmatched: 2. The CDR3 region is CSVDSGISYNEQFF. The CDR3 DNA sequence: TGCAGCGTTGACAGCGGGATCTCCTACAATGAGCAGTTCTTC.

This clonotype was counted many times. This chain uses TRBV20-1 with TRBJ2-5, with 8 bases matching TRBD1. Germline values: CDR1 DFQATT, CDR2 SNEGSKA (reference sequence). The CDR3 spans 17 residues. The ends lost 0 bases at V and 2 bases at J; junction bases unmatched: 11. The CDR3 DNA follows: TGCAGTGCTAGAGATTCAGGGGGCAGGGACCCTCAAGAGACCCAGTACTTC. Its protein is CSARDSGGRDPQETQYF.

This clonotype appeared many times. The gene calls are TRBV5-5 and TRBJ1-2; D unresolved. V was shortened by 1 base and J by 2 bases, with 6 bases between the two germline ends. The CDR3 runs 13 residues. Per the germline V gene, CDR1 is SGHKS and CDR2 is YYEKEE (reference sequence). This CDR3 is CASSLPGNYGYTF. The CDR3 coding sequence is TGTGCCAGCAGCTTGCCAGGCAACTATGGCTACACCTTC.

This clonotype was observed many times. The V call is TRBV4-3, the J call TRBJ1-2, with D unclear. V dropped 6 bases and J dropped 4 bases, with 15 bases sitting between them. Germline values: CDR1 LGHNA, CDR2 YSLEER. The CDR3 length is 14 residues. In nucleotides, the CDR3 is TGCGCCAGCAGTCCAAAAAGGGCAGTCTATGGCTACACCTTC. Residues: CASSPKRAVYGYTF.

This clonotype was found many times. The V gene is TRBV25-1, the J gene TRBJ2-7; D remains unclear. Germline assignment: CDR1 MGHDK and CDR2 SYGVNS. Trimming cost V 1 base and J 6 bases, with 7 bases left between them. The CDR3 spans 12 residues. CDR3 residues: CASSESFSEQYF. The CDR3 coding sequence is TGTGCCAGCAGTGAATCTTTTAGCGAGCAGTACTTC.

This clonotype showed up many times. The rearrangement joins TRBV29-1 to TRBJ2-2; D gene ambiguous. V lost 3 bases and J 4 bases, leaving 9 bases between the germline ends. The V gene's germline CDR1 is SQVTM and CDR2 ANQGSEA. There are 13 residues in the CDR3. This CDR3 is CSVEAHSTGELFF. The CDR3 DNA reads TGCAGCGTTGAGGCTCATTCCACCGGGGAGCTGTTTTTT.

This clonotype was counted many times. The chain uses TRBV15 and TRBJ2-1, with D possibly TRBD1 on 5 matching bases. The CDR3 length is 15 residues. V was cut by 3 bases and J by 8 bases, with 17 bases left in between. Germline values: CDR1 LNHNV, CDR2 YYDKDF (reference sequence). The chain's CDR3 is CATSRQGFDNDEQFF. CDR3 in DNA: TGTGCCACCAGCAGGCAGGGATTCGACAACGATGAGCAGTTCTTC.

This clonotype was counted at least ten times. The rearrangement links TRBV13 to TRBJ1-4; D is unresolved. Germline CDR1 reads PRHDT; CDR2 reads FYEKMQ (reference sequence). This CDR3 spans 18 amino acids. Deletions cut 4 bases from V and 2 bases from J, with 20 bases between. The CDR3 bases are TGTGCCAGCAGCTGGACCGAAGAAAACCCTGGGACTAATGAAAAACTGTTTTTT. As protein: CASSWTEENPGTNEKLFF.

This chain links TRBV19 with TRBJ1-4; D is uncertain. CDR3 length: 14 residues. The V end was cut by 3 bases, the J end by 7 bases, with 12 bases between. Looked up from germline, CDR1 is LNHDA and CDR2 is SQIVND (reference sequence). DNA of the CDR3: TGTGCCAGTAGTATTGAGGTCAACCGTGAAAAACTGTTTTTT. Protein product: CASSIEVNREKLFF.

The table lists this clonotype with many counts. This sequence joins TRBV19 and TRBJ2-1; 7 nucleotides line up with TRBD2. The trim removed 6 bases at V and 3 bases at J, leaving 5 bases unmatched. Germline CDR1 LNHDA, CDR2 SQIVND (reference sequence). This CDR3 comprises 14 residues. DNA for the CDR3: TGTGCCAGTAGAGTTCTAGCGGACTACAATGAGCAGTTCTTC. Amino acids: CASRVLADYNEQFF.

This chain uses TRBV19 with TRBJ2-7; D remains ambiguous. V lost 4 bases and J lost 6, with 13 bases in between. There are 13 residues in the CDR3. Germline values: CDR1 LNHDA, CDR2 SQIVND (reference sequence). CDR3 residues: CASSTRSSIEQYF. The CDR3 bases are TGTGCCAGTAGTACCAGGTCTTCGATCGAGCAGTACTTC.

This clonotype was seen many times. The chain recombines TRBV15 with TRBJ2-1; either TRBD1 or TRBD2 may fit D (5 bases each). V lost 4 bases and J lost 0, with 13 bases in between. Germline V gene sequence: CDR1 LNHNV, CDR2 YYDKDF (reference sequence). This CDR3 comprises 16 residues. The CDR3 DNA follows: TGTGCCACCAGCAACTGGGGGTTGGGCTCCTACAATGAGCAGTTCTTC. This codes for CATSNWGLGSYNEQFF.

In this sample, this clonotype turned up many times. V usage is TRBV19 and J usage is TRBJ2-3; the D is unclear. The CDR3 covers 16 residues. Germline V gene sequence: CDR1 LNHDA, CDR2 SQIVND (reference sequence). V dropped 3 bases and J dropped 4 bases, with 17 bases sitting between them. CDR3 sequence (DNA): TGTGCCAGTAGTATGGAACGGAGCTCTCTCGCAGATACGCAGTATTTT. Translating gives CASSMERSSLADTQYF.